This T cell receptor (beta chain) stems from a study of CD8 T cells in ankylosing spondylitis. The study's findings and limits: Disease-linked clones reportedly concentrated significantly in matched ankylosing spondylitis synovial fluid. What appeared characteristic of ankylosing spondylitis blood was a TCR beta motif of under 10 highly homologous variants. With a CD8+ phenotype, disease-linked clones were relatively rare in peripheral blood. In the blood and synovial fluid of reactive arthritis, some motif variants had been previously reported.

Construction of TCR beta libraries was performed using quantitative 5'-RACE with molecular barcodes. TCRdb reanalysed the 5' RACE reads using MiXCR and keeps one entry per CDR3 protein. The data hold 700,000 to 1,000,000 distinct CDR3 sequences, with about 10% observed a single time. The CDR3 has 14 residues. Trimming pared 0 bases from V and 4 bases from J, leaving 7 bases between. The germline CDR1 and CDR2 sequences are SGHTA and FQGNSA. This clonotype has at least ten counts. Its specificity is not known. The sequence was obtained from a male donor with ankylosing spondylitis. Sequencing used blood, either unsorted or a sorted T cell fraction (not recorded which). The genes are TRBV7-2 and TRBJ2-1; no clear D. The CDR3 reads CASSLALEYNEQFF. The CDR3 DNA reads as TGTGCCAGCAGCTTAGCACTCGAGTACAATGAGCAGTTCTTC.